The present T cell receptor beta chain was sequenced within a study of CXCR3-negative and CXCR3-positive naive CD8 T cells (dated by TCRdb to the late 2010s). About the full investigation: About 150 million TRB reads were obtained in total, roughly 1.5 +/- 0.3 million reads per library. TRBV-TRBJ cluster analysis included naive subsets from about five donors and memory cells from 3 donors. Diversity and physicochemical repertoire analyses were performed on about ten donors pooled from two independent experiments. Summary of the overall study and its limitations: Repertoire diversity was comparably high in both naive subsets but much lower in memory CD8+ T cells. TRBV-TRBJ usage was similar between naive CXCR3-negative and CXCR3-positive cells from the same donor, while memory cells showed distinct patterns. Compared with CXCR3-negative naive cells, CXCR3-positive naive cells had TRB CDR3s with higher hydrophobicity (lower Kidera factor 4), lower energy, and higher strength and volume indices. Surface CD5, linked to self-reactivity in mice, was comparable between naive subsets; TCR interaction strength was therefore also inferred from TRB CDR3 physicochemical properties. Because CXCR3 expression was partially decreased after cryopreservation, freshly isolated PBMCs were used for most assays.

The germline V gene (reference sequence) supplies CDR1 SEHNR and CDR2 FQNEAQ. Including the terminal cysteine and phenylalanine, the CDR3 comprises 12 residues. DNA is not on record. For each CD8+ T cell subset, flow sorting was done in triplicate, and a few hundred thousand cells per subset went directly into RLT lysis buffer. Naive CD8+ T cells were defined stringently as CD45RO-CCR7+CD27+CD95- to exclude memory contaminants. Peripheral blood mononuclear cells were isolated from buffy coats using standard density gradient centrifugation. Naive CXCR3-negative and CXCR3-positive CD8+ T cells were flow-sorted on a FACSAria III. Total RNA was extracted from sorted cells with an RNeasy Mini Kit. For sequencing, a NextSeq 550 was employed. The Human TCR Profiling Kit (MiLaboratory) was used to make UMI-labeled 5' RACE TRB cDNA libraries. The full amount of extracted RNA was used for cDNA synthesis, and the full amount of resulting cDNA was used for PCR amplification. Libraries were prepared in parallel with an identical number of PCR cycles. Per the source publication's procedure: With a minimum of two reads required per UMI, MIGEC and MiXCR pulled out about 50,000 +/- 10,000 unique UMI-labeled TRB cDNA molecules from each library. On average, around 40,000 +/- 10,000 functional in-frame TRB CDR3 nucleotide clonotypes lacking stop codons were found per library. After downsampling to 5000 UMI-labeled TRB molecules per sample, diversity metrics, including normalized Shannon-Wiener and Chao1, were computed in VDJtools. For the central five CDR3 residues, VDJtools calculated physicochemical properties weighted by clonotype size, namely interaction energy, strength, volume and Kidera factor 4. The reads, reprocessed by TCRdb, yield one row per CDR3 protein sequence and no DNA. The V and J calls and clone size come from TCRdb's table, not from the authors' own analysis. This sample's table has entries for about 120,000 distinct CDR3 sequences. The ten largest clones add up to less than 0.4% of the sample.

Regarding this clonotype: Its antigen is currently not known.

Material: naive CXCR3+ CD8+ T cells from blood. Per the publication, the cell subset or site label means: CD45RO-CCR7+CD27+CD95- naive CD8+ T cells expressing CXCR3 (TNR3+). Recombination joined TRBV7-9 with TRBJ2-7; TCRdb gives TRBD2 as the D gene, but with no DNA this cannot be confirmed. The receptor's source is a human donor in good health. Some clones in this sample may be carry-over from other donors' samples. The CDR3 has the sequence CASLGHSYEQYF.